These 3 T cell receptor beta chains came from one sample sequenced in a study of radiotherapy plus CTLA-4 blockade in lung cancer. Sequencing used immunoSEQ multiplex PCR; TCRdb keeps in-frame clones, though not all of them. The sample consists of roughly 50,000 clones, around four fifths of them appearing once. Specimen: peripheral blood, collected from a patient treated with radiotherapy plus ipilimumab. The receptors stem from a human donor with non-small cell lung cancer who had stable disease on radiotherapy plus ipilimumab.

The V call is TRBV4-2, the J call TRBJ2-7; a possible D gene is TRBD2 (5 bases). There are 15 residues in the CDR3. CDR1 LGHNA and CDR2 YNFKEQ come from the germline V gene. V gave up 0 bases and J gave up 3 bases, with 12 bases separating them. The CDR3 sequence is CASSQEEGDLYEQYF. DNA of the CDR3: TGTGCCAGCAGCCAAGAAGAGGGTGATCTCTACGAGCAGTACTTC.

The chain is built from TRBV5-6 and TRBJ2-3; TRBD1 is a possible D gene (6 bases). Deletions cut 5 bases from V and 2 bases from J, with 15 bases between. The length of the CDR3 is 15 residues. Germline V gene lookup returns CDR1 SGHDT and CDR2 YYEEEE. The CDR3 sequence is CASSSGQPNTDTQYF. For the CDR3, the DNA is TGTGCCAGCAGTTCCGGACAGCCAAACACAGATACGCAGTATTTT.

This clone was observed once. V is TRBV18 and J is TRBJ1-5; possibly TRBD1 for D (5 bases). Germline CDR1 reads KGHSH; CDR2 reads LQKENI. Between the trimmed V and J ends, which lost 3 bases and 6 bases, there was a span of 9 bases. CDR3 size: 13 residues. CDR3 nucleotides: TGTGCCAGCTCACCGGCAGGGTCTCAGCCCCAGCATTTT. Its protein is CASSPAGSQPQHF.